Below, 23 T cell receptor beta chains from the same sample are listed, as sequenced in a study of T-cell memory formation after mild COVID-19. TCRdb redid the calling of the 5' RACE reads with MiXCR, one entry per CDR3 protein. Of about 290,000 distinct CDR3 sequences in the sample, about a sixth are singletons; the top ten hold 22%. The sample consisted of PBMCs or a T cell subset sorted from them (not recorded which). Every receptor here comes from a man aged 18 to 35 who had mild COVID-19 (a few samples of this study predate the infection). Cell type and time point are not known.

This clonotype came up a few times. The genes are TRBV7-2 and TRBJ2-7; D gene ambiguous. This CDR3 is built from 13 residues. V was cut by 6 bases and J by 7 bases, with 16 bases left in between. Germline CDR1 and CDR2: SGHTA and FQGNSA. CDR3 in DNA: TGTGCCAGCAGTCCTGGAACCCGGCGGGAGCAGTACTTC. It is translated as CASSPGTRREQYF.

This clonotype was seen a handful of times. CDR3 sequence: CASSYSLGGSSYEQYF. The DNA of the CDR3 is TGTGCCAGCAGTTACTCTCTAGGGGGAAGCTCCTACGAGCAGTACTTC. The chain has TRBV6-5 and TRBJ2-7, with D possibly TRBD1 on 6 matching bases. The CDR3 sequence is 16 residues long. Trimming took off 0 bases at V and 0 bases at J, with 12 bases between the two ends. Germline V gene lookup returns CDR1 MNHEY and CDR2 SVGAGI.

The V and J genes are TRBV20-1 and TRBJ2-3; 10 nucleotides match TRBD2. V gave up 5 bases and J gave up 5 bases; unmatched junction bases: 10. The CDR3 runs 15 residues. Germline loops: CDR1 DFQATT, CDR2 SNEGSKA (reference sequence). CDR3 DNA: TGCAGTGCTGCCCCCGTCAGCGGGGGGGAAGATACGCAGTATTTT. It yields the protein CSAAPVSGGEDTQYF.

This chain connects TRBV24-1 to TRBJ2-4; 10 bases fit TRBD1. Germline V gives CDR1 KGHDR, CDR2 SFDVKD. V shed 9 bases, J shed 0 bases, and the junction held 13 bases outside the gene matches. This CDR3 comprises 18 residues. Here the CDR3 reads CATVTGTGDGTAKNIQYF. For the CDR3, the DNA is TGTGCCACCGTCACGGGGACAGGGGATGGAACAGCCAAAAACATTCAGTACTTC.

This chain connects TRBV5-4 to TRBJ1-1; 8 positions match TRBD1. CDR1 SGHNT and CDR2 YYREEE come from the germline V gene (reference sequence). The ends lost 0 bases at V and 5 bases at J; junction bases unmatched: 6. CDR3 size: 15 residues. The chain's CDR3 is CASSLEAGGWTEAFF. In DNA form, the CDR3 reads TGTGCCAGCAGCTTGGAAGCAGGGGGCTGGACTGAAGCTTTCTTT.

The V gene is TRBV6-5, the J gene TRBJ1-1; no reliable D call. Germline assignment: CDR1 MNHEY and CDR2 SVGAGI. Trimming stripped 7 bases from V and 1 base from J, with 13 bases between. CDR3 length: 14 amino acids. Written as DNA, the CDR3 is TGTGCCAGCATATCGTCACATTCGAACACTGAAGCTTTCTTT. Amino acid sequence: CASISSHSNTEAFF.

This clonotype showed up just once. The chain recombines TRBV7-2 with TRBJ2-1, with 7 bases aligning to TRBD1. The germline V gene has CDR1 SGHTA and CDR2 FQGNSA. J lost 7 bases, V lost 4 bases, and 4 bases had no gene match. The length of the CDR3 is 13 residues. CDR3: CASSYDRENEQFF. Written as DNA, the CDR3 is TGTGCCAGCAGCTACGACAGGGAGAATGAGCAGTTCTTC.

This rearrangement joins TRBV5-1 to TRBJ1-1; 9 bases align to TRBD1. This CDR3 has 16 residues. The V and J ends lost 0 bases and 1 base, in that order; junction bases with no gene match: 4. Germline loops: CDR1 SGHRS, CDR2 YFSETQ. DNA for the CDR3: TGCGCCAGCAGCTTGGGAGGGACAGGGACGAACACTGAAGCTTTCTTT. It translates to CASSLGGTGTNTEAFF.

The sample holds a few counts of this clonotype. The chain couples TRBV10-3 to TRBJ2-1, with D uncertain. There are 13 residues in the CDR3. The germline gives CDR1 ENHRY, CDR2 SYGVKD. The V and J ends lost 2 bases and 9 bases respectively, with 11 bases between them. CDR3 sequence reads: CAISEEPSSEQFF. In nucleotides, the CDR3 is TGTGCCATCAGTGAGGAGCCGTCCAGTGAGCAGTTCTTC.

This clonotype has a handful of counts. The V and J genes are TRBV9 and TRBJ2-4; D remains unclear. The germline V gene has CDR1 SGDLS and CDR2 YYNGEE. V shed 5 bases and J shed 0 bases, with 12 bases lying between them. This CDR3 comprises 15 residues. CDR3: CASSGPGAAKNIQYF. CDR3 nucleotide sequence: TGTGCCAGCAGTGGCCCGGGCGCAGCCAAAAACATTCAGTACTTC.

This clonotype was counted a few times. The chain uses TRBV7-8 and TRBJ1-2; the D gene is possibly TRBD1 (6 bases). Trimming removed 6 bases from V and 3 bases from J, with 17 bases in between. Per germline, CDR1 SGHVS and CDR2 FQNEAQ. CDR3 length: 15 amino acids. As DNA, the CDR3 is TGTGCCAGCAGAGCCATACAGGGAGAGGACTATGGCTACACCTTC. It yields the protein CASRAIQGEDYGYTF.

In this sample, this clonotype turned up a few times. This chain links TRBV11-2 with TRBJ1-2, with TRBD1 matching 9 bases. J lost 7 bases, V lost 5 bases, and 5 bases had no gene match. The CDR3 is 13 amino acids. CDR1 SGHAT and CDR2 FQNNGV come from the germline V gene. The CDR3 nucleotides read TGTGCCAGCAGCCGGGACAGGGAGGGTGGCTACACCTTC. This encodes CASSRDREGGYTF.

This clonotype was seen a handful of times. The gene calls are TRBV19 and TRBJ2-1, with TRBD1 matching 11 bases. The CDR3 covers 15 residues. CDR1 is LNHDA, CDR2 SQIVND, per germline (reference sequence). Unmatched junction bases numbered 11, after V lost 7 bases and J lost 9 bases. CDR3 in DNA: TGTGCCAGTAATCGACCCGGGACAGGGGGGATTGAGCAGTTCTTC. Encoded protein: CASNRPGTGGIEQFF.

This clonotype was seen more than once but under ten times. The chain joins TRBV20-1 to TRBJ2-1, with D tentatively TRBD1 or TRBD2 (5 bases each). Germline V lookup: CDR1 DFQATT, CDR2 SNEGSKA (reference sequence). Trimming removed 3 bases at V and 10 bases at J, with 16 bases between. The CDR3 totals 13 residues. CDR3 in DNA: TGCAGTGCTAGGGCTGGCTGGGGGTGGGAGCAGTTCTTC. Translating it yields CSARAGWGWEQFF.

The chain combines TRBV7-2 with TRBJ2-5, with TRBD2 matching 10 bases. V shed 2 bases and J 2 bases; nucleotides not matched to a gene: 2. CDR1 is SGHTA and CDR2 is FQGNSA in the germline V gene. This CDR3 is 15 amino acids long. The DNA for the CDR3 is TGTGCCAGCAGCTTAAGAGCGGGGGGGCAAGAGACCCAGTACTTC. Translation gives CASSLRAGGQETQYF. The full variable domain, with the rest looked up from reference TRBV7-2 and TRBJ2-5, is GAGVSQSPSNKVTEKGKDVELRCDPISGHTALYWYRQSLGQGLEFLIYFQGNSAPDKSGLPSDRFSAERTGGSVSTLTIQRTQQEDSAVYLCASSLRAGGQETQYFGPGTRLLVL.

This clonotype was counted at least ten times. The gene calls are TRBV4-3 and TRBJ2-5; possible D gene TRBD1, 5 bases. V dropped 0 bases and J dropped 2 bases, with 10 bases sitting between them. CDR3 length: 15 amino acids. Germline-derived CDR1 and CDR2 are LGHNA and YSLEER. The CDR3 DNA follows: TGCGCCAGCAGCCAAGATTTGACAGTACAAGAGACCCAGTACTTC. This encodes CASSQDLTVQETQYF.

The J gene is TRBJ2-7, the V gene TRBV20-1; 9 bases align to TRBD1. Germline assignment: CDR1 DFQATT and CDR2 SNEGSKA (reference sequence). The CDR3 covers 15 residues. V lost 3 bases to trimming and J lost 5 bases; unmatched junction nucleotides: 11. Written as DNA, the CDR3 is TGCAGTGCTAGGGTCCCCGGGACAGGGAAGGACGAGCAGTACGTC. Protein sequence: CSARVPGTGKDEQYV.

The table lists this clonotype with a count of one. The V call is TRBV7-9, the J call TRBJ1-1; D unresolved. CDR1 and CDR2 (germline): SEHNR, FQNEAQ (reference sequence). The CDR3 spans 15 residues. V dropped 5 bases and J dropped 0 bases, with 13 bases sitting between them. This CDR3 reads CASSHSWQMNTEAFF. The CDR3 DNA reads as TGTGCCAGCAGCCACAGTTGGCAGATGAACACTGAAGCTTTCTTT. Full variable domain (missing parts from reference TRBV7-9 and TRBJ1-1): DTGVSQNPRHKITKRGQNVTFRCDPISEHNRLYWYRQTLGQGPEFLTYFQNEAQLEKSRLLSDRFSAERPKGSFSTLEIQRTEQGDSAMYLCASSHSWQMNTEAFFGQGTRLTVV.

This clonotype was picked up many times. The rearrangement uses TRBV24-1 and TRBJ2-2; perhaps TRBD1 as D (6 bases). The CDR3 runs to 15 residues. From germline, CDR1 is KGHDR and CDR2 SFDVKD. V was clipped by 5 bases and J by 5 bases, with 14 bases between them. Written as DNA, the CDR3 is TGTGCCACCAGTGGTGTCCGGGACACAACCGGGGAGCTGTTTTTT. It yields the protein CATSGVRDTTGELFF.

The chain couples TRBV9 to TRBJ1-1, with TRBD1 identical over 7 bases. Germline CDR1 SGDLS, CDR2 YYNGEE. V shed 0 bases and J 5 bases; nucleotides not matched to a gene: 7. This CDR3 has 15 residues. CDR3 amino acids: CASSVDIGTVTEAFF. CDR3 in DNA: TGTGCCAGCAGCGTAGATATAGGGACAGTGACTGAAGCTTTCTTT.

This clonotype has a handful of counts. The genes are TRBV5-1 and TRBJ1-6; D is unclear. Germline values: CDR1 SGHRS, CDR2 YFSETQ. The CDR3 runs to 12 residues. The germline V and J ends were trimmed by 0 bases and 14 bases, with 9 bases remaining between them. The CDR3 spells CASSLEPDSLHF. CDR3 DNA sequence: TGCGCCAGCAGCTTGGAACCTGACTCCCTCCACTTT.

In this sample, this clonotype turned up many times. This chain links TRBV29-1 with TRBJ1-1; perhaps TRBD1 as D (5 bases). V was clipped by 4 bases and J by 0 bases, with 15 bases between them. The CDR3 is made up of 15 amino acids. CDR1 is SQVTM, CDR2 ANQGSEA, per germline. The CDR3 loop is CSVAPGWGMNTEAFF. CDR3 coding DNA: TGCAGCGTTGCACCGGGTTGGGGGATGAACACTGAAGCTTTCTTT.

This chain joins TRBV12-3 or TRBV12-4 and TRBJ1-5, with D possibly being TRBD1 (5 bases). The V gene lost 7 bases and the J gene lost 1 base, with 11 bases spanning the gap. The CDR3 is made up of 14 amino acids. Written as DNA, the CDR3 is TGTGCCAGCACAGGGCCCGGGAGCAATCAGCCCCAGCATTTT. It codes for CASTGPGSNQPQHF.